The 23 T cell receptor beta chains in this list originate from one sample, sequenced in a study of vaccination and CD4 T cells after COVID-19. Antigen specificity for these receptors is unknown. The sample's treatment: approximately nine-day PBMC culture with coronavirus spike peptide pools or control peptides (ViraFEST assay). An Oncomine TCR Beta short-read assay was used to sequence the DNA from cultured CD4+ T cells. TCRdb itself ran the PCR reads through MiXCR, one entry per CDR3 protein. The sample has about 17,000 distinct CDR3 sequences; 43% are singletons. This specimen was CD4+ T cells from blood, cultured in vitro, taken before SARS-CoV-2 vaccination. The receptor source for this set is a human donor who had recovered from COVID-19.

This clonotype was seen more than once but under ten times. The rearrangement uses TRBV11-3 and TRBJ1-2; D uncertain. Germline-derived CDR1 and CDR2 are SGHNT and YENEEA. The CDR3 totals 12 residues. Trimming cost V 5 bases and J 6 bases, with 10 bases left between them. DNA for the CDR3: TGTGCCAGCAGCCCGGGCTGGGATGGCTACACCTTC. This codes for CASSPGWDGYTF.

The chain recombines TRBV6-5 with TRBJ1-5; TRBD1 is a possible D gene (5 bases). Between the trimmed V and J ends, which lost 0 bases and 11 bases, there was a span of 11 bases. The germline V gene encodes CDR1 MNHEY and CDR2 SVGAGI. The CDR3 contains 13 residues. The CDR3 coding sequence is TGTGCCAGCAGTTACTCAGCGGGGGGGGCCCAGCATTTT. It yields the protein CASSYSAGGAQHF.

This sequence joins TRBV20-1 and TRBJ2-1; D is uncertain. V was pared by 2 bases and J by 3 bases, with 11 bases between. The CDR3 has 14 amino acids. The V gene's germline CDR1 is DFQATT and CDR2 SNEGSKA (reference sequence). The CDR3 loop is CSARSWRHYNEQFF. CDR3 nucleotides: TGCAGTGCTAGATCGTGGCGGCACTACAATGAGCAGTTCTTC.

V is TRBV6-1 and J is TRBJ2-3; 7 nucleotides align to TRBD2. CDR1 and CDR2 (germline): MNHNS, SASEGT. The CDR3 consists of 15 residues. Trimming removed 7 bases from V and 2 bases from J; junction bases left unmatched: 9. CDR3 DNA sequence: TGTGCCAGCACCCTCGGAGCGGGAAACACAGATACGCAGTATTTT. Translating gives CASTLGAGNTDTQYF.

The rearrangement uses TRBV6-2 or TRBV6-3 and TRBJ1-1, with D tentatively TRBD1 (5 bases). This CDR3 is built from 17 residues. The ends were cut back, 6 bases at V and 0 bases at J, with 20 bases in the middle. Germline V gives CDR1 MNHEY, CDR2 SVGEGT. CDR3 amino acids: CASRSGLRGWMNTEAFF. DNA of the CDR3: TGTGCCAGCAGATCGGGACTCCGTGGTTGGATGAACACTGAAGCTTTCTTT.

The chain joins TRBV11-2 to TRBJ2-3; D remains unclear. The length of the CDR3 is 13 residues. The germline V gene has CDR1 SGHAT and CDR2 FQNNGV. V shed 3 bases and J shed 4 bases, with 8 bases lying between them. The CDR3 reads CASSFSVADTQYF. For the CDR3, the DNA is TGTGCCAGCAGCTTTAGTGTGGCAGATACGCAGTATTTT.

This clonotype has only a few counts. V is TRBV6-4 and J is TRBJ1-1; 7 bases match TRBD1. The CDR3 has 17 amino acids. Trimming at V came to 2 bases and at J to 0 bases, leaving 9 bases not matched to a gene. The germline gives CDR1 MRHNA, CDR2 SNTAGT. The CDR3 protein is CASSDPNEGAVNTEAFF. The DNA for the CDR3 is TGTGCCAGCAGTGACCCAAACGAGGGGGCCGTGAACACTGAAGCTTTCTTT.

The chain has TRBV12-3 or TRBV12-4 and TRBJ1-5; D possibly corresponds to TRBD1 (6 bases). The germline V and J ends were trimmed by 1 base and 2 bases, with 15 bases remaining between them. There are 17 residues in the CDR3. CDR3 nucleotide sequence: TGTGCCAGCAGTTTAGTGGCAGGGGTGTTGGGCAATCAGCCCCAGCATTTT. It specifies CASSLVAGVLGNQPQHF.

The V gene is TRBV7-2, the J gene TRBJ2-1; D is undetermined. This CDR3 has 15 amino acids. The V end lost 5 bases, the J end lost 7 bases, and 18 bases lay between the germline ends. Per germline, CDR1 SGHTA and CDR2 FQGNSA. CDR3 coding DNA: TGTGCCAGCAGCCCACGGTCCGGCTTGAGAAATGAGCAGTTCTTC. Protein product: CASSPRSGLRNEQFF.

The CDR3 DNA is TGTGCCAGCACTACTAACAGGGGAGGTGGTGGCATTCAGTACTTC. Translating gives CASTTNRGGGGIQYF. The chain has TRBV11-3 and TRBJ2-4, with D perhaps TRBD1 (7 bases). The CDR3 loop spans 15 amino acids. Germline CDR1 SGHNT, CDR2 YENEEA. Trimming stripped 7 bases from V and 9 bases from J, with 22 bases between.

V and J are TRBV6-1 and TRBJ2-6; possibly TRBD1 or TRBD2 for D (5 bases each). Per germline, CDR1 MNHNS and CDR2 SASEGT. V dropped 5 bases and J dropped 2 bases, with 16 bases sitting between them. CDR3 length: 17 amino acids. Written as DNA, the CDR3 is TGTGCCAGCAGTCTATCGAGGGGCCGGACTGGGGCCAACGTCCTGACTTTC. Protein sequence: CASSLSRGRTGANVLTF.

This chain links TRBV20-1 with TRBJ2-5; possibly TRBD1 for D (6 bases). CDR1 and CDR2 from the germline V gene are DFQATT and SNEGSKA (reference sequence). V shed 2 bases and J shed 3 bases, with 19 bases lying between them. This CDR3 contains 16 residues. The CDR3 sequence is CSARPFLGAYKETQYF. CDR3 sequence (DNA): TGCAGTGCTAGACCCTTCCTGGGGGCCTACAAAGAGACCCAGTACTTC.

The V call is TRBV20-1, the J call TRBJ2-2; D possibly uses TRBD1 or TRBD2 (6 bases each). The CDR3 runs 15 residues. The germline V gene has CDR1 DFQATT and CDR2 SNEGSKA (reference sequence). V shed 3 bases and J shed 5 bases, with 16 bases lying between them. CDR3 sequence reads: CSASLGGLGTGELFF. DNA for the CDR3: TGCAGTGCTAGCCTAGGGGGGCTGGGGACCGGGGAGCTGTTTTTT.

CDR3 coding DNA: TGCAGTGCTAGAGATCAGGGAAAAACTAACTATGGCTACACCTTC. Protein product: CSARDQGKTNYGYTF. The chain links TRBV20-1 to TRBJ1-2, with D perhaps matching TRBD1 (5 bases). V lost 0 bases, J lost 0 bases, and 11 bases lay in between. This CDR3 spans 15 amino acids. Per the germline V gene, CDR1 is DFQATT and CDR2 is SNEGSKA (reference sequence).

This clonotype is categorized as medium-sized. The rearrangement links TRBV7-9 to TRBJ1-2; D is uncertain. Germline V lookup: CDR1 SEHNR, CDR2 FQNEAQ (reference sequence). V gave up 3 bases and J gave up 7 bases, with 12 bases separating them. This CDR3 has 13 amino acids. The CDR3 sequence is CASSLGSGLGYTF. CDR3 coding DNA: TGTGCCAGCAGCTTGGGTTCAGGCCTTGGCTACACCTTC.

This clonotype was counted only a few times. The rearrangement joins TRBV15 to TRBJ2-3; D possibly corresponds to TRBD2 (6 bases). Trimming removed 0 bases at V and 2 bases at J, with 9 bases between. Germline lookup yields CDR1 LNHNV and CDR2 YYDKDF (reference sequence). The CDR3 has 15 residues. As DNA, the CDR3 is TGTGCCACCAGCAGAGAGACTAGGTTCACAGATACGCAGTATTTT. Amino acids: CATSRETRFTDTQYF.

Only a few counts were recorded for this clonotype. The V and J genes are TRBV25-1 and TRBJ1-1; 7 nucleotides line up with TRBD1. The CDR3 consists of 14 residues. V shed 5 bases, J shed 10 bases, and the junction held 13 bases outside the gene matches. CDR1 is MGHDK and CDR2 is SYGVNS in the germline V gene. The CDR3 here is CASSLSGTAFGAFF. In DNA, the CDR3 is TGTGCCAGCAGTCTCTCCGGGACAGCCTTTGGAGCTTTCTTT.

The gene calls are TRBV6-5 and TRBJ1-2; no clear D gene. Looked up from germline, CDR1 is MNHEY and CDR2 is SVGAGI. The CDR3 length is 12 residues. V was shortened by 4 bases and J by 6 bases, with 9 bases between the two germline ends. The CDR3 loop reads CASSSDRDGYTF. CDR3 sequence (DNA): TGTGCCAGCAGTTCCGACCGGGATGGCTACACCTTC.

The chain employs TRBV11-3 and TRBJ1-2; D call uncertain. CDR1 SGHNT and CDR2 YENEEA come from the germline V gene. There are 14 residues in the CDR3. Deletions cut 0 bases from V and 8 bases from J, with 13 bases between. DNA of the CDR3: TGTGCCAGCAGCTTAGATAACCCTTCCGGAGGCTACACCTTC. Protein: CASSLDNPSGGYTF.

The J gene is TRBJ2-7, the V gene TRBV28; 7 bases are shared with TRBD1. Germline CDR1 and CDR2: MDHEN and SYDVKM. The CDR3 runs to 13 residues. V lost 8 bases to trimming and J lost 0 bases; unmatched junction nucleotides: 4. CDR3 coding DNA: TGTGCCAGCCTGGGACAGACCTCCTACGAGCAGTACTTC. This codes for CASLGQTSYEQYF.

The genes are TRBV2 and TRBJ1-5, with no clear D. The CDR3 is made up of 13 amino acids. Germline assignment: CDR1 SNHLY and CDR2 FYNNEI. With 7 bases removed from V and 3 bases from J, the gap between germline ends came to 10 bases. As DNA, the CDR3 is TGTGCCAGCAAGTATGGGAACAATCAGCCCCAGCATTTT. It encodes CASKYGNNQPQHF.

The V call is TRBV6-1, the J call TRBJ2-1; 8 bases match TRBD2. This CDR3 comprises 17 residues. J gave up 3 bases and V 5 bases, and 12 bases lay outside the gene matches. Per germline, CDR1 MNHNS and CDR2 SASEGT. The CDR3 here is CASSPLAGVGYYNEQFF. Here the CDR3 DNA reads TGTGCCAGCAGTCCCCTAGCGGGCGTCGGATACTACAATGAGCAGTTCTTC.

CDR3 sequence (DNA): TGTGCCAGCAGTTTGACTACGTCAGGGGTTCTCTATGGCTACACCTTC. Translated, it gives CASSLTTSGVLYGYTF. V and J are TRBV12-3 or TRBV12-4 and TRBJ1-2, with TRBD1 as a possible D gene (6 bases). The CDR3 loop spans 16 amino acids. V lost 3 bases to trimming and J lost 4 bases, with 18 bases between them.